The rows below give T cell receptor beta chains drawn from one sample of a study of regulatory T cells in long-lasting Graves disease. TCRdb re-derived calls from the multiplex PCR reads in MiXCR, one entry per CDR3 protein. The sample holds about 340,000 distinct CDR3 sequences, around 19% seen once. Sequenced material: peripheral blood mononuclear cells (PBMCs), taken when the disease was refractory, from a patient treated with antithyroid drugs. The receptors derive from a female donor with Graves disease. CDR3s include the opening cysteine and the closing phenylalanine or tryptophan. D genes are given only for firm matches. The size field is filled for only some rows; it gives once, few, many or a size class.

many	TRBD1	TRBV28	TRBJ2-6	TGTGCCAGCAGAGGGACAGGGGTCTCTGGGGCCAACGTCCTGACTTTC	CASRGTGVSGANVLTF
many	TRBD1	TRBV12-3/TRBV12-4	TRBJ2-7	TGTGCCAGCACGACAGGGCCCAACGAGCAGTACTTC	CASTTGPNEQYF
many	TRBD1	TRBV29-1	TRBJ1-2	TGCAGCGTTGTTTTACAGGGGTATGGCTACACCTTC	CSVVLQGYGYTF
-	-	TRBV29-1	TRBJ2-1	TGCAGCGCCTGGACTGCGGGGTACAATGAGCAGTTCTTC	CSAWTAGYNEQFF
-	TRBD2	TRBV6-5	TRBJ2-5	TGTGCCAGCAGTTATGCGAGCGGGGGGTACCAAGAGACCCAGTACTTC	CASSYASGGYQETQYF
many	-	TRBV6-5	TRBJ1-5	TGTGCCAGCAGTTACTCACAGACAGCTGATCAGCCCCAGCATTTT	CASSYSQTADQPQHF
-	TRBD1	TRBV19	TRBJ1-5	TGTGCCAGTAACGTACAGGGGCTGGGACAGCCCCAGCATTTT	CASNVQGLGQPQHF
-	-	TRBV7-3	TRBJ1-2	TGTGCCAGCAGCCTAAACCGGGCCAGTCCGGGCTACACCTTC	CASSLNRASPGYTF
many	TRBD1	TRBV2	TRBJ1-1	TGTGCCAGTACCGGGACAGGGGACATTGAAGCTTTCTTT	CASTGTGDIEAFF
-	-	TRBV7-9	TRBJ2-4	TGTGCCAGCAGCTTAGTACCAGGGGATAACAAAAACATTCAGTACTTC	CASSLVPGDNKNIQYF
many	-	TRBV30	TRBJ1-2	TGTGCCTGGAGTGTGGGGGGCGCAGATGGCTACACCTTC	CAWSVGGADGYTF
-	-	TRBV19	TRBJ2-6	TGTGCCAGTAGTATAGATCGGCGGATCTCTGGGGCCAACGTCCTGACTTTC	CASSIDRRISGANVLTF
-	-	TRBV7-3	TRBJ2-7	TGTGCCAGCCGTACCGGGCTTTCTGAGCAGTACTTC	CASRTGLSEQYF
many	TRBD1	TRBV2	TRBJ1-1	TGTGCCAGCAGGGGACAGGGGATTGAAGCTTTCTTT	CASRGQGIEAFF
few	-	TRBV18	TRBJ1-1	TGTGCCAGCTCCAGTACTACAAGCCGGCTGCTTGGAGCTTTCTTT	CASSSTTSRLLGAFF
few	-	TRBV7-9	TRBJ2-7	TGTGCCAGCAGAAAACTGGGGGACTACGAGCAGTACTTC	CASRKLGDYEQYF
-	TRBD1	TRBV19	TRBJ2-5	TGTGCCAGTAGTATTCTCGGACAGGGCTACCAAGAGACCCAGTACTTC	CASSILGQGYQETQYF
few	-	TRBV7-9	TRBJ2-7	TGTGCCAGCAGCTTAATCCAGGGAACCTACGAGCAGTACTTC	CASSLIQGTYEQYF
many	-	TRBV12-3/TRBV12-4	TRBJ1-6	TGTGCCAGCAGTTTAGCGGGGGGCTCTTCACCCCTCCACTTT	CASSLAGGSSPLHF
-	-	TRBV30	TRBJ1-5	TGTGCCTGGAAAGATTCGGGACTGGTCAATCAGCCCCAGCATTTT	CAWKDSGLVNQPQHF
many	-	TRBV12-3/TRBV12-4	TRBJ1-2	TGTGCCAGCAGTTTAACGCGAGGGAATGGCTACACCTTC	CASSLTRGNGYTF
-	-	TRBV18	TRBJ2-7	TGTGCCAGCTCACCCTCCGGGACAAGTTACGAGCAGTACTTC	CASSPSGTSYEQYF
few	-	TRBV19	TRBJ1-2	TGTGCCATCATCGAGGAAGGGGGCTATGGCTACACCTTC	CAIIEEGGYGYTF
many	-	TRBV2	TRBJ1-2	TGTGCCAGCAGTCGGGACACCTATGGCTACACCTTC	CASSRDTYGYTF
-	TRBD1	TRBV4-1	TRBJ2-7	TGCGCCAGCAGCCCGTTCGGAGACAGGGGGGGATACGAGCAGTACTTC	CASSPFGDRGGYEQYF
many	-	TRBV29-1	TRBJ1-1	TGCAGCGTTGATCAGGGTACTACTGAAGCTTTCTTT	CSVDQGTTEAFF
few	-	TRBV6-5	TRBJ2-2	TGTGCCAGCAGTTACTCGAGGAAAGCGGCGAACACCGGGGAGCTGTTTTTT	CASSYSRKAANTGELFF
-	-	TRBV7-2	TRBJ1-1	TGTGCCAGCAGCCGCCAGACAGGCGTGAACACTGAAGCTTTCTTT	CASSRQTGVNTEAFF
many	TRBD1	TRBV7-2	TRBJ2-7	TGTGCCAGCAGCTCAATTGACAGGGCCGAGCAGTACTTC	CASSSIDRAEQYF
-	-	TRBV18	TRBJ1-1	TGTGCCAGCTCACCACTCTTGGGTTTGGACGGATACACTGAAGCTTTCTTT	CASSPLLGLDGYTEAFF
many	-	TRBV11-2	TRBJ2-7	TGTGCCAGCAGCTTTCGGGTCGGCGAGCAGTACTTC	CASSFRVGEQYF
few	TRBD1	TRBV5-1	TRBJ2-7	TGCGCCAGCAGCTTTGGGGACAGGAGGGACTACGAGCAGTACTTC	CASSFGDRRDYEQYF
-	TRBD1	TRBV7-6	TRBJ1-4	TGTGCCAGCAGCGGCCGGGACAGGGATGAAAAACTGTTTTTT	CASSGRDRDEKLFF
few	-	TRBV29-1	TRBJ2-7	TGCAGCGTTGAACGGGCCTACGAGCAGTACTTC	CSVERAYEQYF
few	-	TRBV5-1	TRBJ1-2	TGCGCCAGCAGCTTGGAGGCAGGGATCACCTATGGCTACACCTTC	CASSLEAGITYGYTF
-	-	TRBV5-1	TRBJ1-5	TGCCCCGGTGGATGGCGCAATCAGCCCCAGCATTTT	CPGGWRNQPQHF
few	-	TRBV5-1	TRBJ1-1	TGCGCCAACAGCTCTCGGACAGACAACACTGAAGCTTTCTTT	CANSSRTDNTEAFF
few	-	TRBV20-1	TRBJ1-5	TGCAGTGCTAGTCCGCAGGTGGGCAATCAGCCCCAGCATTTT	CSASPQVGNQPQHF
-	-	TRBV18	TRBJ1-1	TGTGCCAGCTCACAAAACGGAGGGACTGAAGCTTTCTTT	CASSQNGGTEAFF
-	-	TRBV30	TRBJ1-5	TGTGCCTGGAGTGACACATTTAGCGATCAGCCCCAGCATTTT	CAWSDTFSDQPQHF
-	-	TRBV7-2	TRBJ2-5	TGTGCCAGCAGCCCCTGGGGGTCGAACCAAGAGACCCAGTACTTC	CASSPWGSNQETQYF
-	TRBD2	TRBV6-2/TRBV6-3	TRBJ2-5	TGTGCCAGCAGCCTAACGACTAGCGGGGAAACCCAGTACTTC	CASSLTTSGETQYF
-	-	TRBV5-6	TRBJ1-2	TGTGCCAGCAGCCGTTATCTCGGTAACTATGGCTACACCTTC	CASSRYLGNYGYTF
-	TRBD1	TRBV9	TRBJ2-7	TGTGCCAGCAGCGTAGATGGGGGCGAGGGACAGGGGGAAGAGCAGTACTTC	CASSVDGGEGQGEEQYF
-	-	TRBV6-1	TRBJ1-6	TGTGCCAGCAGTGAGGCGACAGACAATTCACCCCTCCACTTT	CASSEATDNSPLHF
-	-	TRBV6-1	TRBJ1-5	TGTGCCAGCAGTGAGATGACACCCGGAGGCAATCAGCCCCAGCATTTT	CASSEMTPGGNQPQHF
few	TRBD1	TRBV10-3	TRBJ1-1	TGTGCCATCAACCAAGGACAGGGGCACACTGAAGCTTTCTTT	CAINQGQGHTEAFF
-	-	TRBV20-1	TRBJ1-6	TGCAGTGCTAGAGATCGGGGAAGCTCCTATAATTCACCCCTCCACTTT	CSARDRGSSYNSPLHF